This T cell receptor (beta chain) stems from a study of T cells after yellow fever vaccination. The study's findings and limits: Weaker overall was a secondary response that nonetheless peaked faster, on day 5 versus 15. There was a small share of clonotypes that showed up in both the CD4 and CD8 compartments.

One entry per CDR3 protein, called by TCRdb with MiXCR from the 5' RACE reads. The table lists approximately 160,000 distinct CDR3 sequences, roughly 8.8% of them singletons. About this clonotype itself: Its antigen is still unknown.

This receptor was identified in a man aged 18 to 35 who received the YFV17D yellow fever vaccine. This material consisted of CD8+ T cells sorted from PBMCs, taken 45 days after the yellow fever booster vaccination.

The CDR3 loop is CSVDGGIYGYTF. CDR3 DNA sequence: TGCAGCGTTGACGGAGGGATCTATGGCTACACCTTC. The genes are TRBV29-1 and TRBJ1-2; no clear D. The CDR3 totals 12 residues. In germline, CDR1 is SQVTM, CDR2 ANQGSEA. Trimming took 3 bases from V and 4 from J, leaving 9 bases between them.